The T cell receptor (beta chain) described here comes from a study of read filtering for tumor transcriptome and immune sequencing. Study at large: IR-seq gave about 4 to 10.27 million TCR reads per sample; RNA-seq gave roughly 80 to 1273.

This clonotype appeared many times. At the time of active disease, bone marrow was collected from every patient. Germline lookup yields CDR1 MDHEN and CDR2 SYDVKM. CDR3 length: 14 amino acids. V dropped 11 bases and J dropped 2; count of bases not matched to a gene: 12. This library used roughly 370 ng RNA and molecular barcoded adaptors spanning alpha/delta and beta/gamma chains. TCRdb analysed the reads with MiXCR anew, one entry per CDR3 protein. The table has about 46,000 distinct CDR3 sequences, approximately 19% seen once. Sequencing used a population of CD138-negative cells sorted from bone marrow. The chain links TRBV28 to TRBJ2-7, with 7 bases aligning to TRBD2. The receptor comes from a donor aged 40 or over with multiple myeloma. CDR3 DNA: TGTGCCTCCACAAGGTCGAGCGGGACCTACGAGCAGTACTTC. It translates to CASTRSSGTYEQYF.